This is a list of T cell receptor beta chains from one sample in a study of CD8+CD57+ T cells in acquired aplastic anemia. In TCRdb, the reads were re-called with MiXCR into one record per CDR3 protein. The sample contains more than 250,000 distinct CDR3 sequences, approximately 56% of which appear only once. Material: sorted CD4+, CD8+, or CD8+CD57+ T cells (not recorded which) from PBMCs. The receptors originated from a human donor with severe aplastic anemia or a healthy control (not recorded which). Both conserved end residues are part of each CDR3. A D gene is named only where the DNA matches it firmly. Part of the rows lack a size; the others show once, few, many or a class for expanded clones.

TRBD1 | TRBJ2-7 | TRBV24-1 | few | TGTGCCACCAGTGATCCCGGGACAGGGGACAACGAGCAGTACTTC | CATSDPGTGDNEQYF
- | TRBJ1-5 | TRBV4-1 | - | TGCGCCAGCAGCCCGGGGTTACCTATTTGGGATACGCAGCATTTT | CASSPGLPIWDTQHF
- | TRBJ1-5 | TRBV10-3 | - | TGTGCCATCAGTGAGTCGAGGGGGAATCAGCCCCAGCATTTT | CAISESRGNQPQHF
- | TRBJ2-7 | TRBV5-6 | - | TGTGCCAGCAGCCCCCCGGCGACCTACGAGCAGTACTTC | CASSPPATYEQYF
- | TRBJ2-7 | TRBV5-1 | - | TGCGCCAGCAGCTTGGAGGCCAGCTACGAGCAGTACTTC | CASSLEASYEQYF
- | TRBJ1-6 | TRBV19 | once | TGTGCCTTGCCAAGGGGTTCACCCCTCCACTTT | CALPRGSPLHF
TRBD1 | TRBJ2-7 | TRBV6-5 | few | TGTGCCAGCGTGGGGACAGTGATCTACGAGCAGTACTTC | CASVGTVIYEQYF
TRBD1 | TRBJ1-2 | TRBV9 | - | TGTGCCAGCAGCGGGACAGGGGGATATGGCTACACCTTC | CASSGTGGYGYTF
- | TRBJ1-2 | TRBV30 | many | TGTGCCTGGAGTGTAGGGGGAGACGGGGGCTACACCTTC | CAWSVGGDGGYTF
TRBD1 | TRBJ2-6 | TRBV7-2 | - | TGTGCCAGCAGTTACAGGGGTTCTGGGGCCAACGTCCTGACTTTC | CASSYRGSGANVLTF
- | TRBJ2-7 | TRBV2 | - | TGTGCCAGCAGTTACTCCCCTGGTCCCTACGAGCAGTACTTC | CASSYSPGPYEQYF
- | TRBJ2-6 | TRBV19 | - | TGTGCCAGTAGTATGCCACACCCCTCTGGGGCCAACGTCCTGACTTTC | CASSMPHPSGANVLTF
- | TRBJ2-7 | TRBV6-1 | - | TGTGCCAGCAGTCCCTCCCAGTATCTAAGCTCCTACGAGCAGTACTTC | CASSPSQYLSSYEQYF
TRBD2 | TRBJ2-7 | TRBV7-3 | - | TGTGCCAGCAGCTTAACGGGCGCGGGGGGTAACCACCCCTACGAGCAGTACTTC | CASSLTGAGGNHPYEQYF
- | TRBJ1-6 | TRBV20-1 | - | TGCAGTGCTAGCGGGCAGTCCGCTATATCCCTCCACTTT | CSASGQSAISLHF
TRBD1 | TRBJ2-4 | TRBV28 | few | TGTGCCAGCAGTTTGACAGGGATGAGGGCCAAAAACATTCAGTACTTC | CASSLTGMRAKNIQYF
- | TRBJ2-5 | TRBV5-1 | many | TGCGCCAGCAGCTTAATACAGGCGGGAGAGACCCAGTACTTC | CASSLIQAGETQYF
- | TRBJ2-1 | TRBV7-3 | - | TGTGCCAGCTCGACCGGGACTCGTTTTTACAATGAGCAGTTCTTC | CASSTGTRFYNEQFF
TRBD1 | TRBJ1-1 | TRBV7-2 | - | TGTGCCAGCAGCCGGGACAGCCGAAACACTGAAGCTTTCTTT | CASSRDSRNTEAFF